Described below is a single T cell receptor beta chain sequence and its context. The source of the sample is a study of T-cell memory formation after mild COVID-19. Researchers used 5'RACE with constant-segment primers to make TCR alpha and TCR beta cDNA libraries that carry sample barcodes and UMIs. TCRdb passed the 5' RACE reads through MiXCR, listing each CDR3 protein once. The table lists a few hundred thousand distinct CDR3 sequences, 7.5% to 10% of them singletons, with roughly a fifth in the top ten. Germline V gene data show CDR1 as SGHDT and CDR2 as YYEEEE. The CDR3 totals 14 residues. Deletions cut 3 bases from V and 1 base from J, with 8 bases between.

The genes are TRBV5-6 and TRBJ1-5; no clear D gene. Sequencing was carried out using PBMCs or a T cell subset sorted from them (not recorded which). The source is a man in his late teens or twenties who had mild COVID-19 (a few samples of this study predate the infection). Cell type and time point are not known. CDR3: CASSSTESNQPQHF. In nucleotides, the CDR3 is TGTGCCAGCAGCTCCACAGAGAGCAATCAGCCCCAGCATTTT. Full variable domain (missing parts from reference TRBV5-6 and TRBJ1-5): DAGVTQSPTHLIKTRGQQVTLRCSPKSGHDTVSWYQQALGQGPQFIFQYYEEEERQRGNFPDRFSGHQFPNYSSELNVNALLLGDSALYLCASSSTESNQPQHFGDGTRLSIL.